This T cell receptor beta chain was profiled in a study of blood T cell repertoires in COVID-19 (dated by TCRdb to 2018 to 2020). Notes on the research overall: Collaborator samples came from the United States, Italy and Spain and covered acute and convalescent phases of COVID-19. The prospective study material was composed of cDNA or gDNA derived from T cells, B-cell-depleted T cells, or PBMCs. The dataset comprised deeply sampled blood TCRbeta repertoires from subjects exposed to, actively infected with, or recovered from COVID-19. The repertoires were released in a freely available public database intended as a resource for research on the immune response to SARS-CoV-2. The samples were drawn from the first 160 participants of the ongoing ImmuneRACE study and from more than 1,000 subjects provided by 6 global collaborators. Sample metadata almost always included a de-identified subject ID, COVID-19 status, age in years and sex. Where available, HLA class I and class II types were obtained from metadata supplied by the sample provider rather than from assay-based typing.

A second Seattle source provided samples from volunteer blood donors who had recovered from COVID-19. The collaborating institutions used their own protocols to collect whole blood in K2EDTA tubes. For TCRbeta analysis, collaborator samples were shipped as frozen whole blood, as isolated PBMCs, or as DNA extracted from either sample type. The immunoSEQ Assay, a bias-controlled multiplex PCR, was used to amplify TCRbeta CDR3 regions from genomic DNA. The original methods were these. The number of nucleated cells in each sample was estimated by amplification of reference gene primers within the assay. Sequence reads were collapsed and filtered to measure the absolute abundance of every unique TCRbeta CDR3 rearrangement. Productive Simpson clonality was computed per sample as the square root of Simpson's diversity index over productive rearrangements. TCRdb limited this immuneACCESS table to in-frame rearrangements with V and J called. A share of clones is missing; checked studies link under half to unresolved V genes, and the rest is unexplained. V and J calls plus clone size are reproduced from that table; the DNA served to infer D and trimming. This sample is represented by around 200,000 clones; 87% of them were singletons. Of the sample, roughly 12% is held by the ten largest clones.

Results and caveats for the whole study, not just this receptor: The amount of clinical and demographic metadata varied by source and participant and was provided uncurated.

The CDR3 contains 14 residues, cysteine and phenylalanine counted. CDR3 DNA only is kept here, 42 bases in frame from base 1. The germline V gene provides CDR1 SGHDN and CDR2 FVKESK. V and J lose 0 bases and 11 bases, and a span of 16 bases separates them. With regard to this clone: Its target antigen remains unknown. Per-base quality was not reported, and no clone a single base away is much larger than it.

The sequenced material came from peripheral blood. The chain is assembled from TRBV14 and TRBJ1-1, with TRBD1 perhaps the D gene, on 5 matching bases. This TCR derives from a woman between 18 and 29 years old who had recovered from COVID-19. The CDR3 amino acid sequence is: CASSQEMRTGAAFF. The nucleotide sequence is TGTGCCAGCAGCCAAGAAATGCGAACAGGCGCGGCTTTCTTT.